The entry below describes one T cell receptor (beta chain). The antigen is unknown. The record originates from a study of cytomegalovirus exposure and HLA in healthy donors. Per the germline V gene, CDR1 is SGHDN and CDR2 is FVKESK. The CDR3 runs 14 residues. V lost 5 bases to trimming and J lost 7 bases, with 16 bases between them. Study results and caveats: Earlier analysis yielded a pattern in which most TCR beta V segments were productive about 90% or about 30% of the time. Analysis performed later found more than 15,000 TCR beta sequences associated with HLA alleles at 0.05 false discovery rate.

A multiplex PCR was run with 60 Vbeta primers and 13 Jbeta primers. Sequenced by immunoSEQ multiplex PCR; TCRdb stores in-frame clones only, minus some. The profile shows 90,000 to 110,000 clones, over 70% of them singletons. The chain joins TRBV14 to TRBJ2-3; D is undetermined. The material sequenced was PBMCs. The source is a male donor in good health and CMV-seronegative. The CDR3 nucleotides are TGTGCCAGCAGCACAGTCTTCTCCTCAAATACGCAGTATTTT. It specifies CASSTVFSSNTQYF.